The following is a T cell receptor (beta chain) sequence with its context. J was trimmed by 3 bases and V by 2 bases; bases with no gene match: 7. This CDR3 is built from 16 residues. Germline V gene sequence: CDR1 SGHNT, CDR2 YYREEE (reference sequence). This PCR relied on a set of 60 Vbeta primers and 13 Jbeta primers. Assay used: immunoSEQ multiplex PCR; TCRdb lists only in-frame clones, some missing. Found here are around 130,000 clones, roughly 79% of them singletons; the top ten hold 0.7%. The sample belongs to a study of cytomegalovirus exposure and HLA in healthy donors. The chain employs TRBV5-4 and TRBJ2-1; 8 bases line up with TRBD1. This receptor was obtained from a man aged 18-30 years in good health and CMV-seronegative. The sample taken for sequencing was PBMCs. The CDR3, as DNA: TGTGCCAGCAGCTTTTGGGGGGACAGGTTCTACAATGAGCAGTTCTTC. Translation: CASSFWGDRFYNEQFF.